These 11 T cell receptor beta chains originate from one sample sequenced in a study of shared clonotypes between healthy human individuals. Naive CD8 isolation took CD45RO-negative cells positively selected for CCR7 and excluded terminally differentiated effector memory CD45RA+ cells. Libraries were prepared by immunoSEQ multiplex PCR; TCRdb keeps only in-frame clonotypes and omits some of them. The sample records 1.5 million to 2.5 million clones, roughly 94% being singletons. The specimen sequenced was naive CD8+ T cells sorted from blood. These receptors were obtained from a man in his late teens or twenties in good health.

The V gene is TRBV5-1, the J gene TRBJ2-1, with D possibly being TRBD2 (7 bases). Germline V CDR1 and CDR2: SGHRS, YFSETQ. The V gene lost 4 bases and the J gene lost 0 bases, with 14 bases spanning the gap. The CDR3 runs 16 residues. The CDR3 DNA sequence: TGCGCCAGCAGCCCGGGGGGCATTATCTCCTACAATGAGCAGTTCTTC. Protein product: CASSPGGIISYNEQFF. The full variable domain, with the rest looked up from reference TRBV5-1 and TRBJ2-1, is KAGVTQTPRYLIKTRGQQVTLSCSPISGHRSVSWYQQTPGQGLQFLFEYFSETQRNKGNFPGRFSGRQFSNSRSEMNVSTLELGDSALYLCASSPGGIISYNEQFFGPGTRLTVL.

This rearrangement joins TRBV6-5 to TRBJ2-5; D uncertain. The CDR3 extends over 11 amino acids. CDR1 and CDR2 (germline): MNHEY, SVGAGI. Trimming pared 6 bases from V and 9 bases from J, leaving 11 bases between. The CDR3 is CASRNMAAQYF. The CDR3 DNA sequence: TGTGCCAGCAGAAACATGGCGGCCCAGTACTTC.

This clone came up once. This sample includes further DNA sequences coding for the same CDR3. V is TRBV4-1 and J is TRBJ2-2, with 7 bases matching TRBD2. Germline loops: CDR1 MGHRA, CDR2 YSYEKL. This CDR3 has 15 residues. The V segment lost 1 base and the J segment 1 base; nucleotides outside the gene matches: 0. This CDR3 reads CASSQVAGNTGELFF. The CDR3 bases are TGCGCCAGCAGCCAAGTAGCGGGGAACACCGGGGAGCTGTTTTTT.

In regard to this clone: This specimen includes other DNA sequences encoding the same CDR3. This chain connects TRBV4-1 to TRBJ2-1, with D perhaps given as TRBD1 or TRBD2 (5 bases each). The CDR3 runs to 16 residues. The V gene lost 4 bases and the J gene lost 0 bases, with 13 bases spanning the gap. Germline loops: CDR1 MGHRA, CDR2 YSYEKL. The CDR3 spells CASSPRAGSSYNEQFF. For the CDR3, the DNA is TGCGCCAGCAGCCCTCGAGCAGGGAGCTCCTACAATGAGCAGTTCTTC.

This sequence joins TRBV6-5 and TRBJ2-5; D unresolved. This CDR3 spans 15 amino acids. Germline values: CDR1 MNHEY, CDR2 SVGAGI. V shed 4 bases and J shed 1 base, with 13 bases lying between them. The CDR3 DNA sequence: TGTGCCAGCAGTTCCTCAGGAGCAATCCAAGAGACCCAGTACTTC. It encodes CASSSSGAIQETQYF.

The V and J genes are TRBV5-4 and TRBJ2-3; tentative D call: TRBD1 (6 bases). V lost 4 bases to trimming and J lost 3 bases, with 18 bases between them. This CDR3 region has 16 residues. The V gene's germline CDR1 is SGHNT and CDR2 YYREEE (reference sequence). The CDR3 reads CASSAAGDPWTDTQYF. The DNA for the CDR3 is TGTGCCAGCAGCGCCGCAGGGGACCCCTGGACAGATACGCAGTATTTT. The full variable domain, in which reference TRBV5-4 and TRBJ2-3 provide the parts outside the CDR3, is ETGVTQSPTHLIKTRGQQVTLRCSSQSGHNTVSWYQQALGQGPQFIFQYYREEENGRGNFPPRFSGLQFPNYSSELNVNALELDDSALYLCASSAAGDPWTDTQYFGPGTRLTVL.

The CDR3 reads CASSEFQGYGYTF. In DNA form, the CDR3 reads TGTGCCAGCAGTGAATTTCAAGGATATGGCTACACCTTC. The chain uses TRBV6-1 and TRBJ1-2; no definite D call. The CDR3 contains 13 residues. Germline CDR1 MNHNS, CDR2 SASEGT. Trimming left V 2 bases short and J 5 bases short, with 9 bases between.

The rearrangement uses TRBV10-2 and TRBJ2-2, with 8 bases identical to TRBD2. This CDR3 spans 14 amino acids. The V gene's germline CDR1 is WSHSY and CDR2 SAAADI. V was clipped by 3 bases and J by 4 bases; unmatched bases: 1. The DNA of the CDR3 is TGCGCCAGCAGTGAACTAGCGGCCACCGGGGAGCTGTTTTTT. This gives the protein CASSELAATGELFF.

With respect to this clone: Other DNA sequences in this sample translate to the same CDR3. The V call is TRBV5-8, the J call TRBJ2-3, with 8 bases fitting TRBD1. CDR3 length: 16 amino acids. Germline V CDR1 and CDR2: SGHTS, YDEGEE. The junction had 7 bases not matched to a gene; V was cut back by 4 bases and J by 0 bases. This CDR3 reads CASSLGQGPSTDTQYF. The CDR3 nucleotides are TGTGCCAGCAGCCTCGGACAGGGACCTAGCACAGATACGCAGTATTTT. The full variable domain, in which reference TRBV5-8 and TRBJ2-3 provide the parts outside the CDR3, is EAGVTQSPTHLIKTRGQQATLRCSPISGHTSVYWYQQALGLGLQFLLWYDEGEERNRGNFPPRFSGRQFPNYSSELNVNALELEDSALYLCASSLGQGPSTDTQYFGPGTRLTVL.

The chain recombines TRBV5-6 with TRBJ1-6, with 7 bases lining up with TRBD1. Per germline, CDR1 SGHDT and CDR2 YYEEEE. Unmatched junction bases numbered 3, after V lost 0 bases and J lost 6 bases. This CDR3 comprises 15 residues. Here the CDR3 reads CASSLVGGSNSPLHF. The CDR3 DNA sequence: TGTGCCAGCAGCTTGGTAGGGGGCAGTAATTCACCCCTCCACTTT.

A note on this clone: The same CDR3 also results from other DNA sequences found in this sample. J is TRBJ1-1 and V is TRBV15; D remains ambiguous. The V end was cut by 0 bases, the J end by 2 bases, with 4 bases between. The CDR3 covers 13 residues. The germline V gene has CDR1 LNHNV and CDR2 YYDKDF (reference sequence). The CDR3 region has the DNA TGTGCCACCAGCAGAGATCGTAACACTGAAGCTTTCTTT. Translated: CATSRDRNTEAFF.